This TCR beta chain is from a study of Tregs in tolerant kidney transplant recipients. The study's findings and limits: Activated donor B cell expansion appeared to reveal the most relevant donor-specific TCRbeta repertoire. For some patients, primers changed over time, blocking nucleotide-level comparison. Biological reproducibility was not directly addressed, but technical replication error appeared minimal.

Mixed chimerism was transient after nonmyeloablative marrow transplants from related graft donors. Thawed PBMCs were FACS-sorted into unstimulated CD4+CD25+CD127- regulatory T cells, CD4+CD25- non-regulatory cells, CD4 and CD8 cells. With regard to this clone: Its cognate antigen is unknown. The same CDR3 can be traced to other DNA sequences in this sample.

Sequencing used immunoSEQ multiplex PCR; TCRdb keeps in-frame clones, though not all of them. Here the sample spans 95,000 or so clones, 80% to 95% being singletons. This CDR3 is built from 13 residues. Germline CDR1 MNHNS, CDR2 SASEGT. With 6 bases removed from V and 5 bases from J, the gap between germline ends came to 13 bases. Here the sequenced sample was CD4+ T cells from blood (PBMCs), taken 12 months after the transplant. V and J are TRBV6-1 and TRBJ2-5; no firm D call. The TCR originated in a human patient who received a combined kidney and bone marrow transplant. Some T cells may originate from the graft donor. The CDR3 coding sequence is TGTGCCAGCAGCGCGGAGATGCAGGAGACCCAGTACTTC. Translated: CASSAEMQETQYF.